This T cell receptor beta chain appears in the sequencing data of a study of blood T cell repertoires in COVID-19. Background on the study: Italy, Spain and the United States were the sources of the convalescent and acute COVID-19 samples. T cells, B-cell-depleted T cells, or PBMCs supplied cDNA or gDNA.

This clone was seen once. The V gene end was trimmed by 6 bases and the J gene end by 4 bases; junction bases not matched to a gene: 2. The CDR3 is made up of 12 amino acids. The germline gives CDR1 MDHEN, CDR2 SYDVKM. Source study methods: Amplification with reference gene primers provided the estimates of nucleated cell counts. Generated by immunoSEQ multiplex PCR, the TCRdb table keeps only in-frame clones and is missing some. Clonal size and the V and J genes are those of that table, whereas D and trimming came from the DNA. The sample records around 230,000 clones, approximately 87% being singletons.

The chain recombines TRBV28 with TRBJ1-2, with 7 bases identical to TRBD1. This clonotype was obtained from an older woman with active or convalescent COVID-19. The sample was peripheral blood. This CDR3 reads CASRDRPYGYTF. CDR3 nucleotides: TGTGCCAGCAGGGACAGGCCCTATGGCTACACCTTC.